The clone carrying this T cell receptor (beta chain) was counted a single time. The sample belongs to a study of blood T cell repertoires in COVID-19. Study in general: Acute and convalescent COVID-19 samples came from the United States, Italy and Spain.

Original processing methods: Reference gene primer amplification yielded estimated nucleated cell counts. Sequencing used immunoSEQ multiplex PCR; TCRdb keeps in-frame clones, though not all of them. V, J and clone size reflect that table, while D and trimming were determined from the DNA. Of some 96,000 clones in the sample, approximately 87% were seen once. J lost 0 bases, V lost 3 bases, and 2 bases had no gene match. From germline, CDR1 is SGHRS and CDR2 YFSETQ. CDR3 size: 16 residues. The chain employs TRBV5-1 and TRBJ2-2, with TRBD2 matching over 10 bases. Sequencing was done on a sample of peripheral blood. The sequence was collected from a human donor in a cohort sampled during active COVID-19. In DNA, the CDR3 is TGCGCCAGCAGCTCCACTAGCGGGGCGAACACCGGGGAGCTGTTTTTT. Protein sequence: CASSSTSGANTGELFF.